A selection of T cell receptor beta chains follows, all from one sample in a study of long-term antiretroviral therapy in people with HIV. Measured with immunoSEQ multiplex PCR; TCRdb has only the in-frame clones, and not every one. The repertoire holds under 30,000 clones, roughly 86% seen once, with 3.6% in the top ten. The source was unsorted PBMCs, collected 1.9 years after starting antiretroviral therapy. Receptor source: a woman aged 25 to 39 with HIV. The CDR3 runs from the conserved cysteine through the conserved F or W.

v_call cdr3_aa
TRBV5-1 CASSQLPGQGLSYNEQFF
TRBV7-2 CASSLGGMSDTQYF
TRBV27 CASSQGQRSGANVLTF
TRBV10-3 CAIAGSVGTSHQPQHF
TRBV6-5 CASRPRDSVTGYTF
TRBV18 CASRGTGWMNTEAFF
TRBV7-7 CASSSGPFYEQYF
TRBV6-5 CASRDRPNEKLFF
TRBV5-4 CASSFGQTGMDEQYF
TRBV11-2 CASRSSDRANTEAFF
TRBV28 CASSLLTDMNYGYTF
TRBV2 CASLPTGTPEAFF
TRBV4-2 CASSQEHAGTTDTQYF
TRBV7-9 CASSLQGNTEAFF
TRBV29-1 CSVGAPQGGYTF
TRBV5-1 CASSYGTGPGNTIYF
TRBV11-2 CASSSTWTQYF
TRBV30 CAWIMGGWTEAFF
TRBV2 CASRDRGTGELFF
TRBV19 CASSIARTGAGANVLTF
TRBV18 CASSPAGPGDGYTF
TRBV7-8 CASSAAATGLGTGELFF